This note documents a single T cell receptor beta chain sequence. What it binds is unknown. Germline V CDR1 and CDR2: SGHRS, YFSETQ. The V end lost 1 base, the J end lost 2 bases, and 7 bases lay between the germline ends. This CDR3 comprises 13 residues. The data are from a study of cytomegalovirus exposure and HLA in healthy donors. General study findings and limits: A later analysis found TCR association rates differed by HLA locus, highest for DRB1 and lowest for HLA-C.

Primers included in the PCR were 60 Vbeta and 13 Jbeta primers. The table came from immunoSEQ multiplex PCR; TCRdb's copy has only in-frame clones and leaves some out. In the table there are approximately 140,000 clones, around 73% of which are singletons. The clonotype was recovered from a woman aged 40 to 49 in good health and CMV-seronegative. The sequencing sample was made of PBMCs. The chain is built from TRBV5-1 and TRBJ2-7; no clear D gene. As DNA, the CDR3 is TGCGCCAGCAGCTTGCCCCCAGCCTACGAGCAGTACTTC. It specifies CASSLPPAYEQYF.